This TCR beta chain came from a study of cytomegalovirus exposure and HLA in healthy donors. Findings of the study overall: Within an earlier analysis, most TCR beta V segments proved productive either about 87% or about 30% of the time. In vitro, three CMV-associated chains proved specific for CMV antigens.

There are 15 residues in the CDR3. From germline, CDR1 is MNHEY and CDR2 SVGAGI. Trimming shortened V by 2 bases and J by 2 bases, and 12 bases separated the two germline ends. Donors in the study were healthy people who gave bone marrow. The PCR made use of 60 Vbeta and 13 Jbeta primers. Original handling: Tens of millions of unique TCR beta chains, some 10 million of them shared, were counted by a later analysis. Assay: immunoSEQ multiplex PCR; the TCRdb copy retains only in-frame clones and omits some. The V and J calls and clone size come from that table; D and trimming were worked out from the DNA. The data hold around 130,000 clones, with around 9% observed a single time. This clone was picked up many times. The target antigen is unknown.

This clonotype originated in a man between 40 and 49 years old in good health and CMV-seronegative. This chain joins TRBV6-5 and TRBJ1-2, with D hard to call. What was sequenced was PBMCs. CDR3 DNA: TGTGCCAGCAGTTACCTCGCGCCACCCAACTATGGCTACACCTTC. This translates into CASSYLAPPNYGYTF.